This is a list of T cell receptor beta chains from one sample in a study of Graves' ophthalmopathy and Graves' hyperthyroidism. TCRdb re-derived calls from the multiplex PCR reads in MiXCR, one entry per CDR3 protein. This sample has about 740,000 distinct CDR3 sequences; 40% occur once, and the top ten carry 44%. Sequenced sample: peripheral blood. These receptor sequences come from an adult man with Graves' ophthalmopathy. CDR3s include the opening cysteine and the closing phenylalanine or tryptophan. Fields, in order: V gene, clone size, D gene, J gene, CDR3 protein, CDR3 DNA. D genes are given only for firm matches. The size of a clone is reported for some rows only, either as once, few or many, or as a class for expanded clones.

TRBV5-4	NA	NA	TRBJ2-6	CASSLVLRQAAANVLTF	TGTGCCAGCAGCTTGGTACTAAGGCAGGCCGCGGCCAACGTCCTGACTTTC
TRBV10-3	many	TRBD1	TRBJ1-4	CAISEFGQGNEKLFF	TGTGCCATCAGTGAGTTCGGACAGGGTAATGAAAAACTGTTTTTT
TRBV9	NA	NA	TRBJ1-1	CASSVAGGGYTEAFF	TGTGCCAGCAGCGTAGCTGGGGGGGGGTACACTGAAGCTTTCTTT
TRBV25-1	NA	NA	TRBJ1-5	CASSAKYEGNQPQHF	TGTGCCAGCAGTGCCAAGTACGAGGGCAATCAGCCCCAGCATTTT
TRBV15	many	TRBD1	TRBJ1-5	CATSRDFTGGDNQPQHF	TGTGCCACCAGCAGAGATTTTACAGGGGGAGACAATCAGCCCCAGCATTTT
TRBV7-2	many	TRBD1	TRBJ1-5	CASSLDRGSNQPQHF	TGTGCCAGCAGCTTGGACAGGGGAAGCAATCAGCCCCAGCATTTT
TRBV10-3	few	NA	TRBJ1-1	CASSESWTSAWNTEAFF	TGTGCCAGCAGTGAAAGCTGGACGTCCGCATGGAACACTGAAGCTTTCTTT
TRBV29-1	many	NA	TRBJ1-2	CSVEVPGGYGYTF	TGCAGCGTTGAAGTTCCGGGGGGCTATGGCTACACCTTC
TRBV12-3/TRBV12-4	NA	TRBD1	TRBJ1-6	CASSLTGITSPLHF	TGTGCCAGCAGTTTGACAGGGATTACTTCACCCCTCCACTTT
TRBV7-9	many	NA	TRBJ1-3	CASTQGEGNTIYF	TGTGCCAGCACCCAGGGCGAAGGAAACACCATATATTTT
TRBV7-2	NA	NA	TRBJ2-7	CASSLPTDSYGQYF	TGCGCCAGCAGCTTACCCACGGACTCCTACGGGCAGTACTTC
TRBV6-5	NA	TRBD1	TRBJ1-1	CASSYRRGKSGMNTEAFF	TGTGCCAGCAGTTACCGCAGGGGGAAGTCCGGCATGAACACTGAAGCTTTCTTT
TRBV7-3	many	TRBD1	TRBJ2-2	CASSSSGTGVGELFF	TGTGCCAGCAGCTCATCCGGGACAGGGGTCGGGGAGCTGTTTTTT
TRBV25-1	few	TRBD1	TRBJ2-2	CASSSDRDAGELFF	TGTGCCAGCAGCTCAGACAGGGACGCCGGGGAGCTGTTTTTT
TRBV7-9	NA	TRBD2	TRBJ2-2	CASSQVALAENTGELFF	TGTGCCAGCAGCCAAGTTGCGCTAGCGGAGAACACCGGGGAGCTGTTTTTT
TRBV20-1	many	TRBD1	TRBJ1-1	CRGQGGTEAFF	TGCAGAGGACAGGGTGGCACTGAAGCTTTCTTT
TRBV7-2	NA	NA	TRBJ2-2	CASTRGSANTGELFF	TGTGCCAGCACCCGAGGGAGTGCCAACACCGGGGAGCTGTTTTTT
TRBV10-1	NA	NA	TRBJ2-2	CASSEGLAGELFF	TGCGCCAGCAGTGAAGGATTAGCCGGGGAGCTGTTTTTT
TRBV7-9	NA	TRBD1	TRBJ1-1	CASSPGQGARDEAFF	TGTGCCAGCAGCCCAGGGCAGGGGGCGCGTGATGAAGCTTTCTTT
TRBV7-3	many	TRBD1	TRBJ2-6	CASTGQGSSGANVLTF	TGTGCCAGCACCGGACAGGGAAGCTCTGGGGCCAACGTCCTGACTTTC
TRBV4-1	NA	NA	TRBJ1-1	CASSHSPRGKGGTEAFF	TGCGCCAGCAGCCATTCTCCACGGGGAAAGGGGGGCACTGAAGCTTTCTTT
TRBV10-3	NA	NA	TRBJ1-3	CAISGSGTSGNTLYF	TGTGCCATCAGTGGGTCGGGAACATCCGGAAACACCTTATATTTT
TRBV29-1	NA	NA	TRBJ1-1	CVSSEAGVNTEAFF	TGCGTCAGCAGTGAAGCAGGGGTGAACACTGAAGCTTTCTTT
TRBV20-1	NA	NA	TRBJ1-3	CSARATSSGNTIYF	TGCAGTGCTAGAGCGACCTCCTCTGGAAACACCATATATTTT